A selection of T cell receptor beta chains follows, all from one sample in a study of response to subunit inactivated influenza vaccine. Each CDR3 protein is one row after TCRdb ran MiXCR on the RT-PCR reads. The table includes approximately 500,000 distinct CDR3 sequences, 10% to 15% detected once. The sequenced sample was PBMCs from blood, obtained about 40 days after vaccination. These receptors came from a man between 50 and 59 years old who received an inactivated influenza vaccine. CDR3s include the opening cysteine and the closing phenylalanine or tryptophan. Fields, in order: clone size, V gene, J gene, D gene, CDR3 DNA, CDR3 protein. A D gene is named only where the DNA matches it firmly. A row's size may be missing; if present it is once, few, many or a size class.

abundance: many; v_gene: TRBV15; j_gene: TRBJ2-1; d_gene: TRBD2; CDR3nt: TGTGCCACCAGCCCACGGACTAGCGTATACAATGAGCAGTTCTTC; CDR3aa: CATSPRTSVYNEQFF
abundance: few; v_gene: TRBV30; j_gene: TRBJ2-1; d_gene: TRBD2; CDR3nt: TGTGCCTGGAGTTCCGCCTTAGCGGGCCTAAATCGGGGGGAGTTCTTC; CDR3aa: CAWSSALAGLNRGEFF
abundance: many; v_gene: TRBV15; j_gene: TRBJ2-5; d_gene: TRBD2; CDR3nt: TGTGCCACCAGTTGGGACTACCAAACCCAGTACTTC; CDR3aa: CATSWDYQTQYF
abundance: NA; v_gene: TRBV20-1; j_gene: TRBJ2-3; d_gene: NA; CDR3nt: TGCAGTGCTAGAGACTACCCCGGACGGTCGGATACGCAGTATTTT; CDR3aa: CSARDYPGRSDTQYF
abundance: NA; v_gene: TRBV3-1; j_gene: TRBJ2-5; d_gene: TRBD1; CDR3nt: TGTGCCAGCAGTCATGTGACAGGGGGCTGGGAGACCCAGTACTTC; CDR3aa: CASSHVTGGWETQYF
abundance: few; v_gene: TRBV6-4; j_gene: TRBJ1-2; d_gene: NA; CDR3nt: TGTGCCAGCAGAACCGGGACCGGAGGAAACTATGGCTACACCTTC; CDR3aa: CASRTGTGGNYGYTF
abundance: NA; v_gene: TRBV20-1; j_gene: TRBJ2-4; d_gene: NA; CDR3nt: TGCAGTGCTAGAGATGGGCTAGCCAAAAACATTCAGTACTTC; CDR3aa: CSARDGLAKNIQYF
abundance: few; v_gene: TRBV29-1; j_gene: TRBJ2-5; d_gene: TRBD2; CDR3nt: TGCAGCGTTGAAGACGGACTAGCGGAGAGGGCTCAAGAGACCCAGTACTTC; CDR3aa: CSVEDGLAERAQETQYF
abundance: many; v_gene: TRBV12-3/TRBV12-4; j_gene: TRBJ1-1; d_gene: TRBD1; CDR3nt: TGTGCCAGCAGGTCGGACAGGGTCACTGAAGCTTTCTTT; CDR3aa: CASRSDRVTEAFF
abundance: few; v_gene: TRBV21-1; j_gene: TRBJ2-1; d_gene: NA; CDR3nt: TGTGCCAGCAGCAATTTGCTGGGACTAGCGGCCCTTAGCTCCTACAATGAGCAGTTCTTC; CDR3aa: CASSNLLGLAALSSYNEQFF
abundance: few; v_gene: TRBV27; j_gene: TRBJ2-2; d_gene: NA; CDR3nt: TGTGCCAGCAGCGGGACCCTGGGTCGCGACACCGGGGAGCTGTTTTTT; CDR3aa: CASSGTLGRDTGELFF
abundance: NA; v_gene: TRBV20-1; j_gene: TRBJ1-2; d_gene: NA; CDR3nt: TGCAGTGCCGACCCTTACAGGGTTCACACCTTC; CDR3aa: CSADPYRVHTF
abundance: many; v_gene: TRBV12-3/TRBV12-4; j_gene: TRBJ1-4; d_gene: NA; CDR3nt: TGTGCCAGCAGTTTCTTCGGGGGCGCTAATGAAAAACTGTTTTTT; CDR3aa: CASSFFGGANEKLFF
abundance: NA; v_gene: TRBV12-3/TRBV12-4; j_gene: TRBJ2-7; d_gene: TRBD1; CDR3nt: TGTGCCAGCAGTGAGACAGGGACCTTCGGCGAGCAGTACTTC; CDR3aa: CASSETGTFGEQYF